The clone carrying this T cell receptor beta chain was found once. Its specificity is unknown. These data originate in a study of cytomegalovirus exposure and HLA in healthy donors. Per germline, CDR1 MNHEY and CDR2 SVGAGI. CDR3 length: 15 residues. V shed 7 bases and J 4 bases; nucleotides not matched to a gene: 10. Overall study findings and caveats: Listed as cytomegalovirus-associated were 150 to 200 TCR beta chains. Despite most TCR sequences being rare, some public TCRs occurred in many donors.

PCR amplification relied on 60 Vbeta primers (plus 13 Jbeta primers). The repertoire was sequenced with immunoSEQ multiplex PCR; TCRdb's copy has only in-frame clones and lacks some. Among around 98,000 clones listed, around 70% were seen once. This sequence joins TRBV6-5 and TRBJ2-7; 10 bases are a match to TRBD1. The source is a female donor in good health and CMV-seronegative. Sequenced: PBMCs. The CDR3 DNA reads as TGTGCCAGCACCCAAGCGGGGACAGGGGAATACGAGCAGTACTTC. This sequence encodes CASTQAGTGEYEQYF.